This TCR beta chain was sequenced in a study of blood T cell repertoires in COVID-19. Cohort placement rested on clinical history that participants reported themselves. Two negative PCRs, clearance, or symptom resolution were required of recovered Cohort 3 donors. Per the original methods: From reference gene primer amplification, estimates of nucleated cell counts were derived. The method was immunoSEQ multiplex PCR; TCRdb's version includes in-frame clones alone and lacks a portion of them. V, J and clone size were drawn from that table, and D and trimming were deduced from the DNA. The repertoire consists of a few hundred thousand clones, with about 85% occurring once and the leading ten covering approximately 5.3%. CDR3 length equals 13 residues. Looked up from germline, CDR1 is SGHRS and CDR2 is YFSETQ. J lost 1 base, V lost 7 bases, and 0 bases had no gene match.

This TCR was recovered from a woman under 40 who had recovered from COVID-19. J is TRBJ2-2 and V is TRBV5-1; TRBD1 matches at 8 bases. Sequenced input: PBMCs or T cells enriched from blood (not recorded which). The CDR3 sequence: CASGQGNTGELFF. The CDR3 DNA follows: TGCGCCAGCGGACAGGGGAACACCGGGGAGCTGTTTTTT.